This is a list of T cell receptor beta chains from one sample in a study of cytomegalovirus exposure and HLA in healthy donors. Profiling relied on immunoSEQ multiplex PCR, and the TCRdb table lists in-frame clones only, not all of them. The table shows 140,000 to 150,000 clones, with around three quarters occurring only once. Sequenced: PBMCs. Receptor source: a woman aged 40 to 55 in good health and CMV-seronegative. CDR3s include the opening cysteine and the closing phenylalanine or tryptophan. D genes are given only for firm matches.

V: TRBV5-4; J: TRBJ2-7; D: .; CDR3: CASSSPVGGGYEQYF; DNA: TGTGCCAGCAGCTCACCGGTGGGCGGAGGGTACGAGCAGTACTTC
V: TRBV2; J: TRBJ2-4; D: .; CDR3: CASSQESSTYIQYF; DNA: TGTGCCAGCAGTCAAGAATCTAGTACCTACATTCAGTACTTC
V: TRBV7-2; J: TRBJ1-5; D: TRBD1; CDR3: CASSLVGQGWEPQHF; DNA: TGTGCCAGCAGCTTAGTGGGACAGGGTTGGGAGCCCCAGCATTTT
V: TRBV7-9; J: TRBJ1-5; D: TRBD1; CDR3: CASSLARVNRGPRDQPQHF; DNA: TGTGCCAGCAGCTTAGCTCGGGTTAACAGGGGACCTCGTGATCAGCCCCAGCATTTT
V: TRBV2; J: TRBJ2-7; D: .; CDR3: CASSPFDEQYF; DNA: TGTGCCAGCAGCCCGTTCGACGAGCAGTACTTC
V: TRBV27; J: TRBJ1-5; D: .; CDR3: CASSPLNQPQHF; DNA: TGTGCCAGCAGTCCTCTTAATCAGCCCCAGCATTTT
V: TRBV7-9; J: TRBJ2-3; D: .; CDR3: CASSTETSTDTQYF; DNA: TGTGCCAGCAGCACCGAGACAAGCACAGATACGCAGTATTTT
V: TRBV6-6; J: TRBJ1-1; D: TRBD1; CDR3: CASSGGFNTEAFF; DNA: TGTGCCAGTTCAGGGGGCTTTAACACTGAAGCTTTCTTT
V: TRBV11-2; J: TRBJ1-1; D: TRBD1; CDR3: CASSFLPPLGTAENTEAFF; DNA: TGTGCCAGCAGCTTTTTACCACCCTTAGGGACAGCGGAGAACACTGAAGCTTTCTTT
V: TRBV5-4; J: TRBJ2-3; D: TRBD2; CDR3: CASSATGLSADTQYF; DNA: TGTGCCAGCAGCGCCACGGGACTATCGGCAGATACGCAGTATTTT